What follows is one T cell receptor beta chain and its context. The antigen remains unidentified. CDR1 and CDR2 (germline): GTSNPN, SVGIG (reference sequence). This CDR3 has 14 amino acids. The V end lost 3 bases, the J end lost 0 bases, and 9 bases lay between the germline ends. Extraction of RNA preceded its reverse transcription into cDNA, which served as the sequencing template. Measured with immunoSEQ multiplex PCR; TCRdb has only the in-frame clones, and not every one. Of approximately 150,000 clones in the sample, about 67% were seen once. The sample originates from a study of CD8+ T cells in alopecia areata. Study conclusions and caveats: Scalp specimens additionally yield sequences from normal skin's resident alphabeta T cells. For lesional scalp, especially alopecia totalis/universalis, clonality was higher than in normal scalp.

Sampling of alopecia areata patients yielded lesional scalp punch biopsies as well as peripheral blood. The sequences come from CD8+ T cells sorted from blood, collected at week 0. V usage is TRBV30 and J usage is TRBJ2-1; D is unclear. The clonotype originates from a human donor with alopecia areata. CDR3 loop: CAWRWGSSYNEQFF. The CDR3 nucleotides are TGTGCCTGGAGGTGGGGAAGCTCCTACAATGAGCAGTTCTTC. The complete variable domain, with remaining parts taken from reference TRBV30 and TRBJ2-1, reads SQTIHQWPATLVQPVGSPLSLECTVEGTSNPNLYWYRQAAGRGLQLLFYSVGIGQISSEVPQNLSASRPQDRQFILSSKKLLLSDSGFYLCAWRWGSSYNEQFFGPGTRLTVL.